The subject of this entry is one T cell receptor beta chain. The sample comes from a study of blood T cell repertoires in COVID-19. The overall study: COVID-19 samples, acute and convalescent, were from the United States, Italy and Spain. Sources were T cells, B-cell-depleted T cells, or PBMCs; the material itself was cDNA or gDNA.

The authors' processing: Quantification of nucleated cells was approximated via reference gene primer amplification. Repertoires were generated with immunoSEQ multiplex PCR, while TCRdb's copy carries only in-frame clones and drops some. D and trimming come from the DNA, and the V and J calls and clone size come from that table. The table shows about 24,000 clones, with roughly 90% occurring only once. The TCR originated in a woman in her 70s with active COVID-19. What was sequenced was peripheral blood.

The DNA for the CDR3 is TGTGCCAGCAGCGCAGGGGACTATAGCAATCAGCCCCAGCATTTT. Its protein is CASSAGDYSNQPQHF. The V and J genes are TRBV5-8 and TRBJ1-5, with D tentatively TRBD1 (6 bases). V lost 4 bases to trimming and J lost 0 bases, with 11 bases between them. Per the germline V gene, CDR1 is SGHTS and CDR2 is YDEGEE. The CDR3 has 15 residues. Together with reference TRBV5-8 and TRBJ1-5, the CDR3 gives the full variable domain: EAGVTQSPTHLIKTRGQQATLRCSPISGHTSVYWYQQALGLGLQFLLWYDEGEERNRGNFPPRFSGRQFPNYSSELNVNALELEDSALYLCASSAGDYSNQPQHFGDGTRLSIL.